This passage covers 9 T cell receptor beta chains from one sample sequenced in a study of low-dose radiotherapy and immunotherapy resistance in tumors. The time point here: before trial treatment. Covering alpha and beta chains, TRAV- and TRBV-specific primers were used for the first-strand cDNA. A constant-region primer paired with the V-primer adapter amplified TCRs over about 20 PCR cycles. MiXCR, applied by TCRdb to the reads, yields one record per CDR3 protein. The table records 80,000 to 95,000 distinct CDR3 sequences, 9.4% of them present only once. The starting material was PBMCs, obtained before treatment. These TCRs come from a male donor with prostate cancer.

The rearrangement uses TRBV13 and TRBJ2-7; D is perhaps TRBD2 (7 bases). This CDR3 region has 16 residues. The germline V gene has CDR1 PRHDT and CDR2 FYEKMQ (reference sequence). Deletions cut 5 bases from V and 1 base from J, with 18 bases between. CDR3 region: CASSPRGAGMSYEQYF. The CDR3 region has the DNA TGTGCCAGCAGCCCCAGGGGAGCGGGGATGTCCTACGAGCAGTACTTC.

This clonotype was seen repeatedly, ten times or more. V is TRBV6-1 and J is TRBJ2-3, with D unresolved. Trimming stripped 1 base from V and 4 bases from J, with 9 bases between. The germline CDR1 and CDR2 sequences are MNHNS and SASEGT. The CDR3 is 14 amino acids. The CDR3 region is CASSEGIRADTQYF. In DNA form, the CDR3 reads TGTGCCAGCAGTGAAGGTATTAGAGCAGATACGCAGTATTTT.

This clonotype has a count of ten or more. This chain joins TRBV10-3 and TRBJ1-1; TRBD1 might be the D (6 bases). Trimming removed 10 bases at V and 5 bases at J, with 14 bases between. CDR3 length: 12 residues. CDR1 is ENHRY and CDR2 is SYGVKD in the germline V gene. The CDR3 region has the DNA TGTGCCACCGCGGGGGCAGGGACTGAAGCTTTCTTT. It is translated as CATAGAGTEAFF.

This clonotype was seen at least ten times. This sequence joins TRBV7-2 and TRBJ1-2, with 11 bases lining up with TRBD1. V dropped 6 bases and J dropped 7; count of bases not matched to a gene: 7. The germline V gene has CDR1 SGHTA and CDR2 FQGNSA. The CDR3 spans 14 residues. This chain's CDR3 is CASRSGQGVPGYTF. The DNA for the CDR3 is TGTGCCAGCAGGTCGGGACAGGGGGTTCCTGGCTACACCTTC. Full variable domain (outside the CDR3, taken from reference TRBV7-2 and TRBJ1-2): GAGVSQSPSNKVTEKGKDVELRCDPISGHTALYWYRQSLGQGLEFLIYFQGNSAPDKSGLPSDRFSAERTGGSVSTLTIQRTQQEDSAVYLCASRSGQGVPGYTFGSGTRLTVV.

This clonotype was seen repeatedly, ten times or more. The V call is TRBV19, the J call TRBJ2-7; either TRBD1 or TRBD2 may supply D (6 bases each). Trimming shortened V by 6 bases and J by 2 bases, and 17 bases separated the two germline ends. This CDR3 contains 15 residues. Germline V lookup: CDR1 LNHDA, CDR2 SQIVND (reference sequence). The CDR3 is CASRGGEAGAYEQYF. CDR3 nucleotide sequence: TGTGCCAGTAGAGGCGGGGAGGCAGGGGCCTACGAGCAGTACTTC.

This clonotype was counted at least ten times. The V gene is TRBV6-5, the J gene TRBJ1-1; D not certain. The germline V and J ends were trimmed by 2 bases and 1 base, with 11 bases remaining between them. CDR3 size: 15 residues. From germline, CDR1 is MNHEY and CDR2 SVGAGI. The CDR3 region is CASSYGSGRNTEAFF. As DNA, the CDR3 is TGTGCCAGCAGTTACGGGTCCGGACGGAACACTGAAGCTTTCTTT.

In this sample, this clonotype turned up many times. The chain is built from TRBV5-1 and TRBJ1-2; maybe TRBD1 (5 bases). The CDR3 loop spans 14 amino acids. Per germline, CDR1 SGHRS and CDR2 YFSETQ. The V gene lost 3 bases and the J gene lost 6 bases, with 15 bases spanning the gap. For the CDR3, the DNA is TGCGCCAGCAGCTACCAGGGACCAAGTGATGGCTACACCTTC. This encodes CASSYQGPSDGYTF.

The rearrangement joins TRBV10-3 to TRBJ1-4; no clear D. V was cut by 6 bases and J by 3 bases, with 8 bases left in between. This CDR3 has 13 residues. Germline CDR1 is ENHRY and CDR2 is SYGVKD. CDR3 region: CAISWGANEKLFF. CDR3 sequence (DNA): TGTGCCATCAGCTGGGGAGCTAATGAAAAACTGTTTTTT.

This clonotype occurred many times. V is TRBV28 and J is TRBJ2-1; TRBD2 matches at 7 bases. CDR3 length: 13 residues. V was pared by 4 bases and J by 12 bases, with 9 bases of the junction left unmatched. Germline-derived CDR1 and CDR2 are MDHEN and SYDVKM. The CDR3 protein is CASSSPGRVWQFF. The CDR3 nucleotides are TGTGCCAGCAGTTCCCCAGGGAGGGTTTGGCAGTTCTTC.